This T cell receptor beta chain emerged from a study of control samples from healthy donors and cancer patients. Generated by immunoSEQ multiplex PCR, the TCRdb table keeps only in-frame clones and is missing some. The sample has 90,000 to 150,000 clones, 88% seen once. The V gene's germline CDR1 is SGHNT and CDR2 YYREEE (reference sequence). The CDR3 covers 17 residues. V lost 0 bases and J lost 2, with 12 bases in between. The chain carries TRBV5-4 and TRBJ2-6, with D possibly called TRBD1 or TRBD2 (5 bases each). Sequencing was carried out using blood. The TCR originated in a man in his forties in good health. CDR3 bases: TGTGCCAGCAGCTTGGTTAGAGGGGCGGCTGGGGCCAACGTCCTGACTTTC. Its translation: CASSLVRGAAGANVLTF.